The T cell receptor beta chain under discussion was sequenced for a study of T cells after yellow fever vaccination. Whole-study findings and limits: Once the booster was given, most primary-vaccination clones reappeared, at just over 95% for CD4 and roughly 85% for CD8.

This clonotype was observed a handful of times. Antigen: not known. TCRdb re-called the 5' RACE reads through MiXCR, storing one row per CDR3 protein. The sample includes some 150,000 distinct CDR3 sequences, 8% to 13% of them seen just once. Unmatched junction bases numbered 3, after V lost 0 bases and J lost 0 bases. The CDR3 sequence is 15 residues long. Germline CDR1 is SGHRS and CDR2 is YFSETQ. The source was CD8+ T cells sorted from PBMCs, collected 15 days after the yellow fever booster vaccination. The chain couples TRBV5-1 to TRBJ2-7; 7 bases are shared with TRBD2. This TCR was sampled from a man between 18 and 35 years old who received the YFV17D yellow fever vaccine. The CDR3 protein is CASSLVGGNSYEQYF. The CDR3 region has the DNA TGCGCCAGCAGCTTGGTCGGGGGGAACTCCTACGAGCAGTACTTC.